Listed here are 10 T cell receptor beta chains from one sample, sequenced in a study of control samples from healthy donors and cancer patients. The repertoire was sequenced with immunoSEQ multiplex PCR; TCRdb's copy has only in-frame clones and lacks some. Of 150,000 to 200,000 clones in the sample, approximately 90% are singletons; the top ten hold 0.68%. Sequencing was done on a sample of blood. These receptors came from a woman between 25 and 40 years old in good health.

This sequence joins TRBV7-2 and TRBJ2-7, with 7 nucleotides matching TRBD2. Germline V gene lookup returns CDR1 SGHTA and CDR2 FQGNSA. This CDR3 has 15 amino acids. V was pared by 1 base and J by 5 bases, with 8 bases of the junction left unmatched. The CDR3 region is CASSLGWEGPNEQYF. In nucleotides, the CDR3 is TGTGCCAGCAGCTTAGGGTGGGAGGGCCCTAACGAGCAGTACTTC.

This clone occurred a few times. The chain has TRBV19 and TRBJ2-1; TRBD2 matches 10 bases. CDR3 length: 14 residues. Germline V gene data show CDR1 as LNHDA and CDR2 as SQIVND (reference sequence). Trimming took 10 bases from V and 1 from J; bases not matched to a gene: 4. The CDR3 loop reads CATRTSGSYNEQFF. The CDR3, as DNA: TGTGCCACGAGGACTAGCGGTTCCTACAATGAGCAGTTCTTC.

On this clone: Germline and junction disagree at one end, which may indicate a read error. The V and J genes are TRBV7-9 and TRBJ1-5; D uncertain. CDR3 size: 12 residues. CDR1 is SEHNR and CDR2 is FQNEAQ in the germline V gene (reference sequence). This CDR3 is CASSAENRPQHF. CDR3 DNA sequence: TGTGCCAGCAGCGCGGAAAATCGGCCCCAGCATTTT.

This clone was detected a few times. V is TRBV24-1 and J is TRBJ2-2, with 7 nucleotides matching TRBD1. Germline V gives CDR1 KGHDR, CDR2 SFDVKD. The V gene end was trimmed by 12 bases and the J gene end by 3 bases; junction bases not matched to a gene: 9. This CDR3 has 14 residues. Here the CDR3 DNA reads TGTGCCTCCGCAGGACAGGCCGACACCGGGGAGCTGTTTTTT. Translated, it gives CASAGQADTGELFF.

The rearrangement uses TRBV5-6 and TRBJ2-7; D might be TRBD1 (6 bases). CDR3 size: 14 residues. Looked up from germline, CDR1 is SGHDT and CDR2 is YYEEEE. Trimming pared 4 bases from V and 7 bases from J, leaving 18 bases between. In nucleotides, the CDR3 is TGTGCCAGCAGCAGCCCCCAGGGGCCGGTGGAGCAGTACTTC. Protein sequence: CASSSPQGPVEQYF.

This clone appeared once. The chain has TRBV19 and TRBJ1-5; tentative D call: TRBD1 (6 bases). The CDR3 is 13 amino acids. CDR1 is LNHDA, CDR2 SQIVND, per germline (reference sequence). With 3 bases removed from V and 4 bases from J, the gap between germline ends came to 7 bases. CDR3: CASSMGTNQPQHF. The CDR3 bases are TGTGCCAGTAGTATGGGGACAAATCAGCCCCAGCATTTT.

V gene TRBV27 combines with J gene TRBJ2-2; D remains ambiguous. This CDR3 contains 14 residues. V was trimmed by 5 bases and J by 2 bases, leaving 9 bases between them. From germline, CDR1 is MNHEY and CDR2 SMNVEV (reference sequence). The CDR3 spells CASSPDQNTGELFF. In DNA, the CDR3 is TGTGCCAGCAGTCCGGACCAAAACACCGGGGAGCTGTTTTTT.

The chain is built from TRBV29-1 and TRBJ1-2; the D gene is possibly TRBD1 (6 bases). CDR3 length: 13 amino acids. V gave up 7 bases and J gave up 2 bases, with 14 bases separating them. The germline V gene has CDR1 SQVTM and CDR2 ANQGSEA. The CDR3 sequence: CSAWDNENYGYTF. The CDR3 DNA is TGCAGCGCTTGGGACAATGAGAACTATGGCTACACCTTC.

V and J are TRBV30 and TRBJ1-6, with unresolved D. CDR1 GTSNPN and CDR2 SVGIG come from the germline V gene (reference sequence). Between the trimmed V and J ends, which lost 0 bases and 8 bases, there was a span of 14 bases. The CDR3 length is 15 residues. CDR3 protein: CAWSVPGLEHSPLHF. The CDR3 DNA sequence: TGTGCCTGGAGTGTACCAGGCCTGGAGCATTCACCCCTCCACTTT.

This clone was seen only once. The chain links TRBV28 to TRBJ1-6, with D uncertain. Germline V gene lookup returns CDR1 MDHEN and CDR2 SYDVKM. The V end was cut by 2 bases, the J end by 3 bases, with 8 bases between. The CDR3 consists of 15 residues. The CDR3 DNA reads TGTGCCAGCAGTTTACTCGTAGACTATAATTCACCCCTCCACTTT. Translation: CASSLLVDYNSPLHF.